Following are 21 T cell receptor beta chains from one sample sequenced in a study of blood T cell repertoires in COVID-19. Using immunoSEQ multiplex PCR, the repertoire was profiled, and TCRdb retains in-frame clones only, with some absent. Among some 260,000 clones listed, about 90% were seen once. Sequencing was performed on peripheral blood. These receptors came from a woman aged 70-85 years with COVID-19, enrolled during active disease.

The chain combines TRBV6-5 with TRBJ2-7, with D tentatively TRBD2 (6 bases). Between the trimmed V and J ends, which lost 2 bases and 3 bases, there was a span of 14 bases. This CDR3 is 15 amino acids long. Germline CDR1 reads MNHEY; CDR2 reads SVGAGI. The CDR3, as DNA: TGTGCCAGCAGTTACGGGATAGCGGTGATCTACGAGCAGTACTTC. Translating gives CASSYGIAVIYEQYF.

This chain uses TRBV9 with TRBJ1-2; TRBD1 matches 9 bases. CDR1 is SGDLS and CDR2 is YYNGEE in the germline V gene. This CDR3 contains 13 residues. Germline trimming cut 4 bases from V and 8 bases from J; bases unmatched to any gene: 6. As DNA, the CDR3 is TGTGCCAGCAGCCCACAGGGGGCGAAGGGCTACACCTTC. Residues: CASSPQGAKGYTF.

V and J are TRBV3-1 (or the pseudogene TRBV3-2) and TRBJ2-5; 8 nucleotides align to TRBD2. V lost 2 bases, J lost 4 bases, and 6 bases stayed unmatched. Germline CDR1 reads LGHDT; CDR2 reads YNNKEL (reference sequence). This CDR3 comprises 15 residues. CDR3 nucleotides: TGTGCCAGCAGCCAAAATGCAGCGGGAGTAGAGACCCAGTACTTC. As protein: CASSQNAAGVETQYF.

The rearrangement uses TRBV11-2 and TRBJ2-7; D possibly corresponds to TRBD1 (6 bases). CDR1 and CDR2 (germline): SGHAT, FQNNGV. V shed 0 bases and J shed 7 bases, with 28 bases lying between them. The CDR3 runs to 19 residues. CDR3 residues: CASSLDRGSEGGRVWEQYF. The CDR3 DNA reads TGTGCCAGCAGCTTAGATAGGGGGAGCGAGGGCGGTAGGGTGTGGGAGCAGTACTTC.

The CDR3 protein is CASSQDQTGQNEKLFF. The CDR3 DNA reads as TGTGCCAGCAGCCAAGACCAGACAGGGCAAAATGAAAAACTGTTTTTT. J is TRBJ1-4 and V is TRBV3-1 (or the pseudogene TRBV3-2), with TRBD1 matching 7 bases. The V gene's germline CDR1 is LGHDT and CDR2 YNNKEL (reference sequence). The junction had 6 bases not matched to a gene; V was cut back by 0 bases and J by 5 bases. The length of the CDR3 is 16 residues.

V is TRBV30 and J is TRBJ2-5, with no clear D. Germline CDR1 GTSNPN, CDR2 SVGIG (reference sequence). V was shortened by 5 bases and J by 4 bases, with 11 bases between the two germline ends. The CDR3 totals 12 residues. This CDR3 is CAWSIERETQYF. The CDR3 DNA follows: TGTGCCTGGTCTATCGAACGAGAGACCCAGTACTTC. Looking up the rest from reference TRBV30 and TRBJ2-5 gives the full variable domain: SQTIHQWPATLVQPVGSPLSLECTVEGTSNPNLYWYRQAAGRGLQLLFYSVGIGQISSEVPQNLSASRPQDRQFILSSKKLLLSDSGFYLCAWSIERETQYFGPGTRLLVL.

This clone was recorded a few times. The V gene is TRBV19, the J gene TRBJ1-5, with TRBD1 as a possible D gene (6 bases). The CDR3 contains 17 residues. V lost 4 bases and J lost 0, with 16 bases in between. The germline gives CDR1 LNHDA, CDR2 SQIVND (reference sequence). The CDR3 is CASSKDSGSYSNQPQHF. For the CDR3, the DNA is TGTGCCAGTAGTAAGGACAGTGGCTCTTATAGCAATCAGCCCCAGCATTTT. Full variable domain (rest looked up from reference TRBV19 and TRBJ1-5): DGGITQSPKYLFRKEGQNVTLSCEQNLNHDAMYWYRQDPGQGLRLIYYSQIVNDFQKGDIAEGYSVSREKKESFPLTVTSAQKNPTAFYLCASSKDSGSYSNQPQHFGDGTRLSIL.

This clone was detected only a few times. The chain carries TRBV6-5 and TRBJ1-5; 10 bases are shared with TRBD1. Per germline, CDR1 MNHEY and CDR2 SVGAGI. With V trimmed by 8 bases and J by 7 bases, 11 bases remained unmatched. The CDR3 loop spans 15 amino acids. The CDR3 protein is CASSSSGTGVQPQHF. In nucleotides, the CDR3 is TGTGCCAGCTCCTCCTCCGGGACAGGGGTCCAGCCCCAGCATTTT.

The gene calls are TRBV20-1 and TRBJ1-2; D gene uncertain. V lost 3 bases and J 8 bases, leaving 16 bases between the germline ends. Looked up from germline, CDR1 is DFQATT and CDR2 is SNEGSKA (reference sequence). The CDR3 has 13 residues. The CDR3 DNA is TGCAGTGCTAGTGCCGGGGAGGGAAACGGCTACACCTTC. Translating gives CSASAGEGNGYTF.

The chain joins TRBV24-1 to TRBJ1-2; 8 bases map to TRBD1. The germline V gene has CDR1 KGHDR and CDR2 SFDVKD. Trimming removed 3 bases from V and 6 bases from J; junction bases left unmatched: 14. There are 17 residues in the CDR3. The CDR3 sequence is CATSDTAGTGVGDGYTF. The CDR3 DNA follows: TGTGCCACCAGTGATACCGCCGGGACAGGCGTTGGGGATGGCTACACCTTC.

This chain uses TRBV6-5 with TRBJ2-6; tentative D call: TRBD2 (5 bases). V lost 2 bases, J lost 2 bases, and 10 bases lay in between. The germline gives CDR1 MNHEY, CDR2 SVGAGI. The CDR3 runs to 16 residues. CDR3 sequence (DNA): TGTGCCAGCAGTTACACGGACGGGACTGGGGCCAACGTCCTGACTTTC. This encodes CASSYTDGTGANVLTF.

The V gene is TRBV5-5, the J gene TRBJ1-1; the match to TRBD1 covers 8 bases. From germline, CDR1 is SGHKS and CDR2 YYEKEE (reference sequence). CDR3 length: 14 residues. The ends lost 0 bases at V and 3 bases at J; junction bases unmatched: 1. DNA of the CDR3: TGTGCCAGCAGCTTGGCGGACAGGGACACTGAAGCTTTCTTT. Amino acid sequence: CASSLADRDTEAFF.

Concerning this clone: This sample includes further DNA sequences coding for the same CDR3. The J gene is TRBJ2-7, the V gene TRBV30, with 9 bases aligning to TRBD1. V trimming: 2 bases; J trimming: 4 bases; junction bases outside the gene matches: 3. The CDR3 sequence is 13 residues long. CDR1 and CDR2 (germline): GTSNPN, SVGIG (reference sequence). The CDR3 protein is CAWSTGGSYEQYF. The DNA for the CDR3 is TGTGCCTGGAGTACAGGGGGCTCGTACGAGCAGTACTTC.

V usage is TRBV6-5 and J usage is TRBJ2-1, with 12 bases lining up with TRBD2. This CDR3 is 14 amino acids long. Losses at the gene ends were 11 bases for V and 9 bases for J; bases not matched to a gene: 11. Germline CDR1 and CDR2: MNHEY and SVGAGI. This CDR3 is CAVQLAGGESEQFF. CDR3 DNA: TGTGCCGTACAACTAGCGGGAGGCGAATCTGAGCAGTTCTTC.

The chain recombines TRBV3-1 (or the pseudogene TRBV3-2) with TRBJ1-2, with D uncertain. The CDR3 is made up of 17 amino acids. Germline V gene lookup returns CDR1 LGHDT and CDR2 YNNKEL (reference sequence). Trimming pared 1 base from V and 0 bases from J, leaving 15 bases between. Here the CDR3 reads CASSQGWRAQTNYGYTF. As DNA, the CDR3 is TGTGCCAGCAGCCAAGGGTGGAGGGCCCAAACTAACTATGGCTACACCTTC.

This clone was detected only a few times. CDR3 nucleotide sequence: TGTGCCAGCAGCTTAGTTTCAGGGGGCTCCTCCTACGAGCAGTACTTC. Translation gives CASSLVSGGSSYEQYF. The J gene is TRBJ2-7, the V gene TRBV7-8, with 8 bases identical to TRBD1. CDR1 is SGHVS, CDR2 FQNEAQ, per germline. The CDR3 consists of 16 residues. Trimming took 1 base from V and 0 from J; bases not matched to a gene: 5.

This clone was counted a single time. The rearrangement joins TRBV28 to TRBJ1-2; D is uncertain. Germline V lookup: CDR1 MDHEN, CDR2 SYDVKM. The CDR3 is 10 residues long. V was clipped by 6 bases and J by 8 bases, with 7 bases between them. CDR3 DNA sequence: TGTGCCAGCAGGGAGGTAGGCTACACCTTC. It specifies CASREVGYTF.

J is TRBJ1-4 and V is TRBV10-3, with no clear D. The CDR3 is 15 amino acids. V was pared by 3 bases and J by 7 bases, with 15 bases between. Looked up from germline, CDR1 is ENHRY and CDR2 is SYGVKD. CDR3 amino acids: CAISDSVLQAEKLFF. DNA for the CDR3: TGTGCCATCAGTGACTCGGTGCTGCAGGCTGAAAAACTGTTTTTT.

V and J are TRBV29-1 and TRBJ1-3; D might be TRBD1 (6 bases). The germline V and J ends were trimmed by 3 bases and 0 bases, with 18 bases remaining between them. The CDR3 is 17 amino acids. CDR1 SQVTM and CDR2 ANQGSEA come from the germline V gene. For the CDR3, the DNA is TGCAGCGTTGATTCGCCCCGATCGGACAGCTCTGGAAACACCATATATTTT. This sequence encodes CSVDSPRSDSSGNTIYF.

This CDR3 reads CAISAGELAHSYNEQFF. DNA for the CDR3: TGTGCCATCAGTGCGGGCGAACTAGCGCACTCCTACAATGAGCAGTTCTTC. This chain joins TRBV10-3 and TRBJ2-1; TRBD2 matches at 7 bases. This CDR3 comprises 17 residues. Germline assignment: CDR1 ENHRY and CDR2 SYGVKD. Unmatched junction bases numbered 9, after V lost 4 bases and J lost 0 bases.

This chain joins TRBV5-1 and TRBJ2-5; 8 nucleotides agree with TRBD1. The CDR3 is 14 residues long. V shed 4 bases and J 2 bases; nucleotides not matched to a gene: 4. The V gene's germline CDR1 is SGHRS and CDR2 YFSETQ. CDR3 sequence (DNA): TGCGCCAGCAGCCGGGGACAGGAGCAAGAGACCCAGTACTTC. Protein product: CASSRGQEQETQYF.